This T cell receptor (beta chain) originates from a study of T cells in Graves' hyperthyroidism and ophthalmopathy. Findings and limits, study-wide: Blood also showed most of the thyroid clonotypes that were expanded above 0.001. It was a median roughly six months before onset that the model predicted ophthalmopathy.

The investigators amplified TCR beta CDR3 regions from RNA transcripts. First-round RT-PCR of the TCR CDR3 relied on the HTBI primer set. TCRdb reprocessed the multiplex PCR reads via MiXCR and lists one record per CDR3 protein. The repertoire holds 300,000 to 450,000 distinct CDR3 sequences, with approximately 25% as singletons. Patients aged 18 to 65 had newly diagnosed hyperthyroidism that had lasted under 2 months. Exclusion of patients followed from uncontrolled infection, other autoimmune disease, pregnancy or lactation. CDR3 length: 16 residues. Germline lookup yields CDR1 MGHRA and CDR2 YSYEKL. Trimming removed 3 bases at V and 2 bases at J, with 17 bases between. The sample holds one count of this clonotype. Its antigen is still unknown.

The receptor comes from a man aged 45-65 years with Graves' hyperthyroidism. The chain employs TRBV4-1 and TRBJ2-7; D not certain. Sequenced input: blood. The CDR3 region has the DNA TGCGCCAGCAGCCACTTAAGAGGAGACGGCCCCTACGAGCAGTACTTC. Translating gives CASSHLRGDGPYEQYF.